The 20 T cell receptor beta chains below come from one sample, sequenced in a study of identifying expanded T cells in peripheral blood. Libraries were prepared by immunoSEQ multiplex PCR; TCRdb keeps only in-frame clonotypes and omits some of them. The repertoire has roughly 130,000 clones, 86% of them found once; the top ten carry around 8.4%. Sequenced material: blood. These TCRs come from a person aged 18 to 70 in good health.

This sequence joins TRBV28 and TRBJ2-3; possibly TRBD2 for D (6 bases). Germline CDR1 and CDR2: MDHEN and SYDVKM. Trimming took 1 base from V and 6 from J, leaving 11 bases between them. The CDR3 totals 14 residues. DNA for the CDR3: TGTGCCAGCAGTTTATTTTCGGGGGTGGATACGCAGTATTTT. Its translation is CASSLFSGVDTQYF.

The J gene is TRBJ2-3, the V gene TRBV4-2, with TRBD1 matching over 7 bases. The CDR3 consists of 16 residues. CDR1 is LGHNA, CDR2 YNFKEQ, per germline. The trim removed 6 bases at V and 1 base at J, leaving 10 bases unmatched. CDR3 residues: CASSLTHGQGTDTQYF. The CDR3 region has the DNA TGTGCCAGCAGTCTTACTCATGGACAGGGCACAGATACGCAGTATTTT.

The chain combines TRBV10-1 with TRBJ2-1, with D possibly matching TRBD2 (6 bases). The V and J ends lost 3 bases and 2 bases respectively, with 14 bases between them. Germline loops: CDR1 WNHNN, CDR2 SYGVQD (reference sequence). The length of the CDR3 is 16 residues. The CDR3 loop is CASSEGHGTAYNEQFF. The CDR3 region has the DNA TGCGCCAGCAGTGAAGGTCACGGGACTGCCTACAATGAGCAGTTCTTC.

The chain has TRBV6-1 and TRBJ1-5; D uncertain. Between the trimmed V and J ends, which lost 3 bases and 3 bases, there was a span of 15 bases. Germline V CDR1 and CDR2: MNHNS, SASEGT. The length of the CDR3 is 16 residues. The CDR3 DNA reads TGTGCCAGCAGTGACGGCGTCGGCGGGGTCAATCAGCCCCAGCATTTT. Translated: CASSDGVGGVNQPQHF.

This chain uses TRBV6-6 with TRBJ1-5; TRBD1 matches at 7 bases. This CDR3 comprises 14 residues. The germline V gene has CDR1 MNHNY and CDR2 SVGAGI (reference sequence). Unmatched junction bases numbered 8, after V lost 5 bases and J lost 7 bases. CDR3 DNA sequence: TGTGCCAGCAGTCAAAGACAGGGCATGCAGCCCCAGCATTTT. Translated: CASSQRQGMQPQHF.

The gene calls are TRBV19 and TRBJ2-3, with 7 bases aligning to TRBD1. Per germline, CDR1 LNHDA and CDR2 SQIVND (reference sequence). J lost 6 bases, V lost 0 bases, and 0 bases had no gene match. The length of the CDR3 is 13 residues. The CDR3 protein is CASSIDRGDTQYF. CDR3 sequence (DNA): TGTGCCAGTAGTATAGACAGGGGGGATACGCAGTATTTT.

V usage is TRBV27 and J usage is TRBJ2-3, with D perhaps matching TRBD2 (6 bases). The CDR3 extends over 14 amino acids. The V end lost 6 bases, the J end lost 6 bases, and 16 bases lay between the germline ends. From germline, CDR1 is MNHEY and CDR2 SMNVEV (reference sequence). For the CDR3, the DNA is TGTGCCAGCAGCGTCGGACTACCAATGGATACGCAGTATTTT. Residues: CASSVGLPMDTQYF.

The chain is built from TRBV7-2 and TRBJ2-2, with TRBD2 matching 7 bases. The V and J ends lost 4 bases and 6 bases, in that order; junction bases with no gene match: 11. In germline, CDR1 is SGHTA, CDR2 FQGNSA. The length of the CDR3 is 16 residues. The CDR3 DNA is TGTGCCAGCAGCTGGCCCCCTGGCGGGGGTTCCGGGGAGCTGTTTTTT. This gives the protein CASSWPPGGGSGELFF.

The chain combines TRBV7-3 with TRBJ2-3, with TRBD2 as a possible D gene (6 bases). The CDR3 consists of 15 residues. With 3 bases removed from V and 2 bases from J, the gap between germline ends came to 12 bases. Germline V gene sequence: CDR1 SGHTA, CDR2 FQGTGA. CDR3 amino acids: CASSLAGNPTDTQYF. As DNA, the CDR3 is TGTGCCAGCAGCTTGGCGGGGAACCCCACAGATACGCAGTATTTT.

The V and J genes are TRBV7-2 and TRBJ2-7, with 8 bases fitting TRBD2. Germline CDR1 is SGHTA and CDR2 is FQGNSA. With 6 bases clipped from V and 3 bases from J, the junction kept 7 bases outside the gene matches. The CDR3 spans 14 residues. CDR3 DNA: TGTGCCAGCAGTCTAACCGGGGGGGGCTACGAGCAGTACTTC. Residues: CASSLTGGGYEQYF.

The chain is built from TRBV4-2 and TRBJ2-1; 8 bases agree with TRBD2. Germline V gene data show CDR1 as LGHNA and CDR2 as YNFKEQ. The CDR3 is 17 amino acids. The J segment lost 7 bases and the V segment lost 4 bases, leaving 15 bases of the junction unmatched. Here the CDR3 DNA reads TGTGCCAGCAGCCCCACTTCCGCGGGGGGCCTGATGAATGAGCAGTTCTTC. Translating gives CASSPTSAGGLMNEQFF.

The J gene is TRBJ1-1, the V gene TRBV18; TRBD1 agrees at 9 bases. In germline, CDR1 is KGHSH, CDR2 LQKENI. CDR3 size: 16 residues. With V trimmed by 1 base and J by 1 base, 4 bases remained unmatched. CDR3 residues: CASSPQLGQGNTEAFF. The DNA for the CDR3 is TGTGCCAGCTCACCACAACTGGGACAGGGGAACACTGAAGCTTTCTTT.

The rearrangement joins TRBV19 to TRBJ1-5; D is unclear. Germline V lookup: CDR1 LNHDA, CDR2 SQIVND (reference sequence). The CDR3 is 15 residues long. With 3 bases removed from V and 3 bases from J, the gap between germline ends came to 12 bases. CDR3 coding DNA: TGTGCCAGTAGTATTAAACTGGACTTCAATCAGCCCCAGCATTTT. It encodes CASSIKLDFNQPQHF.

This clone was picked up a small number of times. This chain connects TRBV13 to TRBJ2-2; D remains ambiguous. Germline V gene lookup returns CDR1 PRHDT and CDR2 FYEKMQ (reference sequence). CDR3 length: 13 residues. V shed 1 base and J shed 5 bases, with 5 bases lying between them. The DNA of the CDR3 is TGTGCCAGCAGCTTAGATAGGACCGGGGAGCTGTTTTTT. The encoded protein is CASSLDRTGELFF.

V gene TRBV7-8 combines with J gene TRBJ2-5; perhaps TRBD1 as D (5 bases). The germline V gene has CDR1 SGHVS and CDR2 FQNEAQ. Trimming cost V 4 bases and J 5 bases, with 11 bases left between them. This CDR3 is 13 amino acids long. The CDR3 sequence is CASSSRTSETQYF. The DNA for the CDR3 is TGTGCCAGCAGCTCGCGGACATCTGAGACCCAGTACTTC.

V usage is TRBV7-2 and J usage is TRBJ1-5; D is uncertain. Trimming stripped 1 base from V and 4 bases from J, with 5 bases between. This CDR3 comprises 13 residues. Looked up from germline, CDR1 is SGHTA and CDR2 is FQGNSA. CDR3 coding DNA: TGTGCCAGCAGCTTAGTCCAGAATCAGCCCCAGCATTTT. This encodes CASSLVQNQPQHF.

The CDR3 region has the DNA TGCGCCAGCACCCGGACACCTGGGGACACTGAAGCTTTCTTT. Amino acid sequence: CASTRTPGDTEAFF. This rearrangement joins TRBV10-2 to TRBJ1-1; possibly TRBD1 for D (5 bases). Trimming removed 7 bases from V and 3 bases from J, with 15 bases in between. The CDR3 has 14 amino acids. From germline, CDR1 is WSHSY and CDR2 SAAADI.

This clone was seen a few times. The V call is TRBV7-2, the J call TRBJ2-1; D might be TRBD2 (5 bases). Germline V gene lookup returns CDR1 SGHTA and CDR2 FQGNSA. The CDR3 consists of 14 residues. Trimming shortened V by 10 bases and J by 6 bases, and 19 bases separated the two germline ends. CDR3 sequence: CATHGARVGNEQFF. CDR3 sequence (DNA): TGTGCCACCCATGGCGCGCGGGTTGGCAATGAGCAGTTCTTC.

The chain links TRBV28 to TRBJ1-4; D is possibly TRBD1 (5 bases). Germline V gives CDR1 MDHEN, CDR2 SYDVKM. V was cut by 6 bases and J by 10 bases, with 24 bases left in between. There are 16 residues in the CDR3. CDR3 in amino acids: CASSLNSGLPSGKLFF. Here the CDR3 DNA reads TGTGCCAGCAGCCTCAACTCAGGGTTGCCTAGCGGAAAACTGTTTTTT.

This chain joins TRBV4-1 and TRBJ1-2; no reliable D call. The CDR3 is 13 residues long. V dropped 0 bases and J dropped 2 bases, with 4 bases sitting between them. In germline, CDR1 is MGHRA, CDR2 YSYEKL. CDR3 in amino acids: CASSQDKNYGYTF. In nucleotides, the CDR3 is TGCGCCAGCAGCCAAGATAAGAACTATGGCTACACCTTC.